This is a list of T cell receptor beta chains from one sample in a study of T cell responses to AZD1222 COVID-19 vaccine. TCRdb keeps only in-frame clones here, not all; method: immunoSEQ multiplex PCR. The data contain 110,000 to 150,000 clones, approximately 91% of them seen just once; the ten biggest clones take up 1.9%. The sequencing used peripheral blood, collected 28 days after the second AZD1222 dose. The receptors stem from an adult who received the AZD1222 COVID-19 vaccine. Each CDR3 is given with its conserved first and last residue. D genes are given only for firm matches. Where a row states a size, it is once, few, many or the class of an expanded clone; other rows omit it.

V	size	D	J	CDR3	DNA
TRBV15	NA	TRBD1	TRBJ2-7	CATSRDIPGQGSFYEQYF	TGTGCCACCAGCAGGGATATACCGGGACAGGGCTCGTTCTACGAGCAGTACTTC
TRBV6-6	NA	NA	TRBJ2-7	CASSYSAGTYEQYF	TGTGCCAGCAGTTACTCAGCAGGTACCTACGAGCAGTACTTC
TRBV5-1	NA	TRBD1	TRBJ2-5	CASSTEGQGAGETQYF	TGCGCCAGCAGCACGGAGGGACAGGGTGCTGGAGAGACCCAGTACTTC
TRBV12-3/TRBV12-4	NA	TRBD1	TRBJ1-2	CASRRDRGEAF	TGTGCCAGCAGAAGAGACAGGGGCGAGGCCTTC
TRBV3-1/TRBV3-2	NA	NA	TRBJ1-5	CASSQDVVQPQHF	TGTGCCAGCAGCCAAGATGTAGTTCAGCCCCAGCATTTT
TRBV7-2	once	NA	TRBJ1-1	CASSQLLGTNTEAFF	TGTGCCAGCAGCCAACTCTTGGGGACGAACACTGAAGCTTTCTTT
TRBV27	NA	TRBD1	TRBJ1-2	CASRTGTEKGYTF	TGTGCCAGCAGGACCGGGACAGAGAAGGGCTACACCTTC
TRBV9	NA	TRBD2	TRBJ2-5	CASSFGLAENLKETQYF	TGTGCCAGCAGTTTCGGACTAGCGGAGAATCTAAAAGAGACCCAGTACTTC
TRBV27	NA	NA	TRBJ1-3	CASSLTWGNTIYF	TGTGCCAGCAGCCTTACCTGGGGGAACACCATATATTTT
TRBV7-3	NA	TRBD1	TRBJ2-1	CASSFHAGTGNEQFF	TGTGCCAGCAGCTTCCATGCCGGGACAGGCAATGAGCAGTTCTTC
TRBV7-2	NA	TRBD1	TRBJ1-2	CASSNRGTGDYGYTF	TGTGCCAGCAGCAATAGGGGGACAGGGGACTATGGCTACACCTTC
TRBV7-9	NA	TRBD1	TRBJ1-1	CASSWPATGGTEAFF	TGTGCCAGCAGCTGGCCGGCGACAGGGGGCACTGAAGCTTTCTTT
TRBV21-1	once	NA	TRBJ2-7	CARDRADREESYEQYF	TGTGCCAGGGACCGAGCCGACAGGGAGGAATCCTACGAGCAGTACTTC
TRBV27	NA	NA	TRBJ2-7	CASRDRLYEQYF	TGTGCCAGCAGAGACAGACTCTACGAGCAGTACTTC
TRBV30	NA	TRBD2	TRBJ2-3	CAWRDSGRAKDTQYF	TGTGCCTGGAGGGATAGCGGGAGGGCCAAGGATACGCAGTATTTT
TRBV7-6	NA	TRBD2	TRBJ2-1	CASSSGLAMAEQFF	TGTGCCAGCAGCTCCGGACTAGCGATGGCTGAGCAGTTCTTC
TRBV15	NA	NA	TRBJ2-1	CATSRGTVTQQFF	TGTGCCACCAGCAGAGGGACAGTAACTCAGCAGTTCTTC
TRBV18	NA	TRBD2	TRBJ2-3	CASSYAGGIDTQYF	TGTGCCAGCTCCTATGCGGGGGGCATAGATACGCAGTATTTT
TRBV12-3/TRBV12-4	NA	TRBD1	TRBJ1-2	CASNRQGAGGYTF	TGTGCCAGCAACCGACAGGGGGCGGGTGGCTACACCTTC
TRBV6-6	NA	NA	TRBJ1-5	CASSYSDQPQHF	TGTGCCAGCAGTTACTCCGATCAGCCCCAGCATTTT
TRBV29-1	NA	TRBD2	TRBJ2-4	CSASGGAVGGIQYF	TGCAGCGCCTCCGGGGGGGCCGTGGGAGGCATTCAGTACTTC
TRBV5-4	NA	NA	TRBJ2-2	CASSHSIRRGTGELFF	TGTGCCAGCAGCCACTCTATCAGAAGGGGGACCGGGGAGCTGTTTTTT